This T cell receptor (beta chain) came from a study of beta chain features in type 1 diabetes. Study conclusions and caveats: There were fewer insertions and more deletions at the VDJ junctions of type 1 diabetes patients. The study notes PCR might favor shorter templates equally in patients and controls.

CD45RO/CCR7/CD25/CD127/CD95/CD27 separated CD4+ naive, central memory, regulatory and stem cell-like memory cells by sorting. The authors reverse transcribed all of the isolated RNA, so sequencing captured expressed TCRB transcripts. Here immunoSEQ multiplex PCR was the method, and the copy in TCRdb shows in-frame clones only, minus some. In the table there are about 180,000 clones, about 13% of which are singletons. V gave up 7 bases and J gave up 6 bases; unmatched junction bases: 5. This CDR3 spans 11 amino acids. Germline-derived CDR1 and CDR2 are SQVTM and ANQGSEA. This clone was seen more than once but under ten times. Its antigen is undetermined.

Sequencing was carried out using central memory CD4+ T cells from blood. The V call is TRBV29-1, the J call TRBJ2-5; 7 positions agree with TRBD2. The clonotype originates from a woman aged 18-29 years in good health. The CDR3, as DNA: TGCAGCGCCGAGGGAGGGAAGACCCAGTACTTC. It encodes CSAEGGKTQYF.